These T cell receptor beta chains were read from a single sample in a study of T cells in Graves' hyperthyroidism and ophthalmopathy. In TCRdb, the multiplex PCR reads were re-called with MiXCR into one record per CDR3 protein. Among over 450,000 distinct CDR3 sequences, about 15% were seen once, and the ten largest hold 15% to 20%. The source material was blood. The receptors derive from a young woman with Graves' hyperthyroidism. Both conserved end residues are trimmed from each CDR3.

V gene	J gene	CDR3 protein
TRBV19	TRBJ2-1	ASSIPRASSYNEQF
TRBV7-9	TRBJ2-5	ASSLSVTGTAQETQY
TRBV5-8	TRBJ1-1	ASSLEGSGTEAF
TRBV5-1	TRBJ1-1	ASSPFMGDTEAF
TRBV20-1	TRBJ2-3	SASRGRGGDTQY
TRBV2	NA	ASSGSTYEQF
TRBV10-3	TRBJ2-5	AISEPRDRQETQY
TRBV7-3	TRBJ2-3	ASSPGGRDTQY
TRBV7-9	TRBJ2-3	AGSPGSTDTQY
TRBV6-2/TRBV6-3	TRBJ2-7	ASRRLADEQY
TRBV6-6	TRBJ1-1	ASSYSRGKGTEAF
TRBV7-2	TRBJ2-1	ASSISGSSNEQF
TRBV6-1	TRBJ1-5	ASRGLSNQPQH
TRBV11-3	TRBJ1-4	ASSPIRGYEKLF